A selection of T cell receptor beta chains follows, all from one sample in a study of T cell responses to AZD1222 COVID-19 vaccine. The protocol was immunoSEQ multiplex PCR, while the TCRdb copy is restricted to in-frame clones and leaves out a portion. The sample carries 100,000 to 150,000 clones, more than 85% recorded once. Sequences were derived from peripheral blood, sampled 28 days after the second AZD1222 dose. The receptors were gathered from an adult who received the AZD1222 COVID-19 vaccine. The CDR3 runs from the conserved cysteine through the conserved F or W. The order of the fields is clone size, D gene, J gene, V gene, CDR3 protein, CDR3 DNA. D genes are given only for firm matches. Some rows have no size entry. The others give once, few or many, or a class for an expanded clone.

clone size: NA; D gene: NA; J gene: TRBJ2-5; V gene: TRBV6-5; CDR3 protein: CASRFTGGETQYF; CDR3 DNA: TGTGCCAGCAGGTTCACAGGAGGAGAGACCCAGTACTTC
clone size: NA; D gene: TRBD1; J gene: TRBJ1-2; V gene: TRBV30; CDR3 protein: CAWSVNRGQGGYTF; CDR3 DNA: TGTGCCTGGAGTGTAAATAGGGGGCAGGGTGGCTACACCTTC
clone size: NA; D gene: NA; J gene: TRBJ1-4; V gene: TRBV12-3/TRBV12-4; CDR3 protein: CASRRAGEKLFF; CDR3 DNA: TGTGCCAGCAGAAGGGCAGGCGAAAAACTGTTTTTT
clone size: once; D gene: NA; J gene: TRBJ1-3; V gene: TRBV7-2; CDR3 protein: CASSLEGTFSGNTIYF; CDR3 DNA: TGTGCCAGCAGCTTAGAGGGCACCTTCTCTGGAAACACCATATATTTT
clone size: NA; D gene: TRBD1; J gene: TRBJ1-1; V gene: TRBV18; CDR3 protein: CASSPTTGAEAFF; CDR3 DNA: TGTGCCAGCTCACCAACGACAGGGGCCGAAGCTTTCTTT
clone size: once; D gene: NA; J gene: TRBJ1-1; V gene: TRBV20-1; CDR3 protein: CSASGGHQRNTEAFF; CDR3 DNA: TGCAGTGCTAGTGGAGGTCACCAAAGGAACACTGAAGCTTTCTTT
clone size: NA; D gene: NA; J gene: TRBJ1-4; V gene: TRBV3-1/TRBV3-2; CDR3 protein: CASSQLEKLFF; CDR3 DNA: TGTGCCAGCAGCCAACTTGAAAAACTGTTTTTT
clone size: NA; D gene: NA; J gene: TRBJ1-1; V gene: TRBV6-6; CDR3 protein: CASRMGAEAFF; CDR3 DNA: TGTGCCAGCAGGATGGGCGCTGAAGCTTTCTTT
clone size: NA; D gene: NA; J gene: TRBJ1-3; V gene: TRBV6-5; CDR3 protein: CASSYEGGSGNTIYF; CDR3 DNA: TGTGCCAGCAGTTACGAAGGGGGTTCTGGAAACACCATATATTTT
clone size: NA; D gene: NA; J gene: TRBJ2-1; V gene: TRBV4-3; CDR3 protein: CASSTSRGAEQFF; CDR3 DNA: TGCGCCAGCTCAACTAGCAGGGGGGCTGAGCAGTTCTTC
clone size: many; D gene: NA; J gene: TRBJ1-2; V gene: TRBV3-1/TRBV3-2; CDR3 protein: CASSQGESGGYTF; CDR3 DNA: TGTGCCAGCAGCCAAGGGGAGAGTGGTGGCTACACCTTC
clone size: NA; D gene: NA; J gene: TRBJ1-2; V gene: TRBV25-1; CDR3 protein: CASSVTGGYGYTF; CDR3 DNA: TGTGCCAGCAGTGTCACAGGCGGCTATGGCTACACCTTC
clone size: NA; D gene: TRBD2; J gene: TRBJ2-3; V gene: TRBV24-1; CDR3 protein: CATSVASGRNAQYF; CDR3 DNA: TGTGCCACCAGTGTGGCTAGCGGGAGAAATGCGCAGTATTTT
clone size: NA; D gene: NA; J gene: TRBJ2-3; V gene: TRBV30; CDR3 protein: CAWTGKGTDTQYF; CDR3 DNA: TGTGCCTGGACGGGAAAGGGCACAGATACGCAGTATTTT
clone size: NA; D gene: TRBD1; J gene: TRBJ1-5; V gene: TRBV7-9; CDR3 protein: CASSQTGVFGQPQHF; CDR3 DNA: TGTGCCAGCAGCCAGACAGGGGTCTTTGGTCAGCCCCAGCATTTT
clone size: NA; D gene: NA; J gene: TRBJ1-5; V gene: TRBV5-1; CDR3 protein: CASSLEGSRDQPQHF; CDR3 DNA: TGCGCCAGCAGCTTGGAAGGGTCGAGGGATCAGCCCCAGCATTTT
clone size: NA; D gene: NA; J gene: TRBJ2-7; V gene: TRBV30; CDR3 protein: CAWSGGAGEQYF; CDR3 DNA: TGTGCCTGGAGTGGCGGGGCGGGCGAGCAGTACTTC